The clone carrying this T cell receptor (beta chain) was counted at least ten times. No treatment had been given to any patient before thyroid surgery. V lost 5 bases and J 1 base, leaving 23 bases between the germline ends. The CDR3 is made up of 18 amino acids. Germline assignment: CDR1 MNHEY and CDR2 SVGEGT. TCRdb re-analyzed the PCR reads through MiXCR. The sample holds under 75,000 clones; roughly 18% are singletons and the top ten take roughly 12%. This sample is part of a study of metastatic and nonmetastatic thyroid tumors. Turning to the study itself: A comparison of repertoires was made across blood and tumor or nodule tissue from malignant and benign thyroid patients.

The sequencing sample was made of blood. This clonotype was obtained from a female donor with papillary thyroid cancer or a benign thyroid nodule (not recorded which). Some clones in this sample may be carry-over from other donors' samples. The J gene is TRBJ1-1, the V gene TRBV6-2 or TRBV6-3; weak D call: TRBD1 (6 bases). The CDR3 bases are TGTGCCAGCAGTACTAGGGTCCGCCGAACAGGGAGGAACACTGAAGCTTTCTTT. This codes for CASSTRVRRTGRNTEAFF.